These 9 T cell receptor beta chains were sequenced from one sample in a study of T cell responses to AZD1222 COVID-19 vaccine. The protocol was immunoSEQ multiplex PCR, while the TCRdb copy is restricted to in-frame clones and leaves out a portion. The data hold 100,000 or so clones, with roughly 87% observed a single time. The sample consisted of peripheral blood, taken on day 0 of AZD1222 vaccination. The receptors were sampled from an adult in good health.

The table lists this clone with a count of one. The chain couples TRBV5-4 to TRBJ1-1; no reliable D call. This CDR3 has 12 residues. The V gene's germline CDR1 is SGHNT and CDR2 YYREEE (reference sequence). Trimming removed 0 bases at V and 8 bases at J, with 8 bases between. Here the CDR3 reads CASSLDGVEAFF. DNA for the CDR3: TGTGCCAGCAGCTTGGATGGGGTGGAAGCTTTCTTT.

To note about this clone: At the DNA level, this CDR3 is encoded by other sequences in the same sample as well. The chain employs TRBV27 and TRBJ2-7; D ambiguous. CDR1 is MNHEY and CDR2 is SMNVEV in the germline V gene (reference sequence). Deletions cut 3 bases from V and 4 bases from J, with 10 bases between. CDR3 length: 13 residues. The CDR3 loop reads CASSLDVGYEQYF. DNA for the CDR3: TGTGCCAGCAGTTTGGATGTGGGTTACGAGCAGTACTTC.

The chain carries TRBV10-1 and TRBJ2-7, with D possibly matching TRBD2 (7 bases). This CDR3 has 14 residues. CDR1 is WNHNN, CDR2 SYGVQD, per germline (reference sequence). V lost 4 bases and J 2 bases, leaving 12 bases between the germline ends. The DNA of the CDR3 is TGCGCCAGCAGTGGGGGGGGACAACCCTACGAGCAGTACTTC. Its protein product is CASSGGGQPYEQYF.

This chain connects TRBV2 to TRBJ1-2, with D maybe TRBD1 (5 bases). Looked up from germline, CDR1 is SNHLY and CDR2 is FYNNEI. This CDR3 is built from 13 residues. V lost 8 bases, J lost 4 bases, and 14 bases lay in between. The CDR3 DNA reads as TGTGCCAGCCATCAGGGCCTAGGCTATGGCTACACCTTC. Its protein is CASHQGLGYGYTF. Drawing the rest from reference TRBV2 and TRBJ1-2, the complete variable domain is EPEVTQTPSHQVTQMGQEVILRCVPISNHLYFYWYRQILGQKVEFLVSFYNNEISEKSEIFDDQFSVERPDGSNFTLKIRSTKLEDSAMYFCASHQGLGYGYTFGSGTRLTVV.

The V call is TRBV4-1, the J call TRBJ2-3; 9 bases line up with TRBD2. Germline V lookup: CDR1 MGHRA, CDR2 YSYEKL. The CDR3 has 15 amino acids. V was clipped by 1 base and J by 5 bases; unmatched bases: 4. CDR3 sequence: CASSQVGGRVDTQYF. The CDR3 coding sequence is TGCGCCAGCAGCCAAGTCGGCGGGAGGGTAGATACGCAGTATTTT.

A few counts support this clone. This rearrangement joins TRBV7-8 to TRBJ2-7; no reliable D call. The CDR3 totals 13 residues. Deletions cut 4 bases from V and 7 bases from J, with 14 bases between. Germline V gives CDR1 SGHVS, CDR2 FQNEAQ. For the CDR3, the DNA is TGTGCCAGCAGCTCGAGTCCTCTGGGAGAGCAGTACTTC. Translating it yields CASSSSPLGEQYF.

The chain combines TRBV12-3 or TRBV12-4 with TRBJ1-2, with D uncertain. CDR3 length equals 12 residues. V was clipped by 8 bases and J by 4 bases, with 11 bases between them. The CDR3 DNA reads as TGTGCCAGCGCTGGGGAGGCCTATGGCTACACCTTC. It encodes CASAGEAYGYTF.

The rearrangement joins TRBV6-5 to TRBJ1-6; TRBD1 is a possible D gene (5 bases). Per germline, CDR1 MNHEY and CDR2 SVGAGI. The CDR3 runs 14 residues. The germline V and J ends were trimmed by 6 bases and 7 bases, with 13 bases remaining between them. CDR3 sequence: CASRPGIDNSPLHF. Here the CDR3 DNA reads TGTGCCAGCAGGCCAGGGATAGACAATTCACCCCTCCACTTT.

The V and J genes are TRBV5-1 and TRBJ2-5; D is uncertain. Trimming took 0 bases from V and 3 from J, leaving 9 bases between them. This CDR3 is 14 amino acids long. CDR1 and CDR2 from the germline V gene are SGHRS and YFSETQ. The chain's CDR3 is CASSLAALKETQYF. CDR3 DNA sequence: TGCGCCAGCAGCTTGGCCGCCCTTAAAGAGACCCAGTACTTC.